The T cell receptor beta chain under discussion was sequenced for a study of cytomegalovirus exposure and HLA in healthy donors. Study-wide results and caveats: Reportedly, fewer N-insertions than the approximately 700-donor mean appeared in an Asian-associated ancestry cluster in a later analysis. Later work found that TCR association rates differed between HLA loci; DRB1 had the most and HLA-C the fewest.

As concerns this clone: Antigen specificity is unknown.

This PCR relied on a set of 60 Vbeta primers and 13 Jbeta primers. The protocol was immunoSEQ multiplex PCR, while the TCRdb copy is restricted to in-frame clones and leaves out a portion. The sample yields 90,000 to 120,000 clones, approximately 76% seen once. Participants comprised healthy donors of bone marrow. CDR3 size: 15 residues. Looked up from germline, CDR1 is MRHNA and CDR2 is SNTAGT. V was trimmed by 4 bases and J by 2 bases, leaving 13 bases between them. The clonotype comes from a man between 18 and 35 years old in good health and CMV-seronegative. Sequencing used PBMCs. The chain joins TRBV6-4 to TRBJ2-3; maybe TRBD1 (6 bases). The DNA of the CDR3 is TGTGCCAGCAGTGTGGACCAGGGGCCCACAGATACGCAGTATTTT. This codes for CASSVDQGPTDTQYF.